The 18 T cell receptor beta chains below were found in one sample sequenced in a study of early T cells in non-severe SARS-CoV-2 infection. MiXCR, run by TCRdb on the 5' RACE reads, gives a single entry per CDR3 protein. The sample lists 45,000 to 55,000 distinct CDR3 sequences; about 13% were seen once. The specimen sequenced was whole blood. The receptors derive from an adult who was a healthcare worker with PCR-confirmed SARS-CoV-2 infection or an uninfected control (not recorded which).

The chain uses TRBV11-2 and TRBJ2-7; 9 bases are shared with TRBD1. The V segment lost 8 bases and the J segment 7 bases; nucleotides outside the gene matches: 12. This CDR3 has 14 amino acids. CDR1 is SGHAT and CDR2 is FQNNGV in the germline V gene. CDR3 in amino acids: CASRPPGQGKEQYF. The CDR3 DNA reads as TGTGCCAGCCGCCCACCGGGACAGGGAAAAGAGCAGTACTTC.

In its sample, this clonotype was seen many times. The chain is built from TRBV3-1 and TRBJ1-1; the match to TRBD1 covers 8 bases. Looked up from germline, CDR1 is LGHDT and CDR2 is YNNKEL (reference sequence). The CDR3 sequence is 14 residues long. J gave up 3 bases and V 4 bases, and 4 bases lay outside the gene matches. In DNA, the CDR3 is TGTGCCAGCAGCCGGGGACAGGAGGACACTGAAGCTTTCTTT. It is translated as CASSRGQEDTEAFF.

This clonotype came up a few times. The CDR3 protein is CASGLAGGFEHNEQFF. The CDR3 DNA sequence: TGTGCCAGCGGACTAGCGGGAGGATTTGAGCACAATGAGCAGTTCTTC. The chain recombines TRBV7-9 with TRBJ2-1; 14 nucleotides match TRBD2. The germline gives CDR1 SEHNR, CDR2 FQNEAQ (reference sequence). The CDR3 covers 16 residues. J was trimmed by 5 bases and V by 8 bases; bases with no gene match: 8.

The table lists this clonotype with a count of one. The chain recombines TRBV20-1 with TRBJ2-3, with D hard to call. There are 12 residues in the CDR3. Germline CDR1 reads DFQATT; CDR2 reads SNEGSKA (reference sequence). Trimming removed 6 bases at V and 6 bases at J, with 13 bases between. The CDR3 bases are TGCAGTGCCGGCAGATATGTGGATACGCAGTATTTT. Protein: CSAGRYVDTQYF.

This clonotype was detected a few times. The V gene is TRBV11-2, the J gene TRBJ2-7; no firm D call. The CDR3 spans 14 residues. Germline values: CDR1 SGHAT, CDR2 FQNNGV. Trimming cost V 1 base and J 1 base, with 8 bases left between them. The CDR3 loop is CASSLVAESYEQYF. CDR3 nucleotides: TGTGCCAGCAGCTTAGTCGCTGAGTCCTACGAGCAGTACTTC. The complete variable domain, with remaining parts taken from reference TRBV11-2 and TRBJ2-7, reads EAGVAQSPRYKIIEKRQSVAFWCNPISGHATLYWYQQILGQGPKLLIQFQNNGVVDDSQLPKDRFSAERLKGVDSTLKIQPAKLEDSAVYLCASSLVAESYEQYFGPGTRLTVT.

This clonotype was observed many times. One junction end does not reproduce the germline sequence, and a read error may be involved. This chain uses TRBV28 with TRBJ2-7, with 15 bases aligning to TRBD2. This CDR3 contains 13 residues. Germline-derived CDR1 and CDR2 are MDHEN and SYDVKM. The CDR3 reads CASSPGTSGRKLF. The DNA of the CDR3 is TGTGCCAGCAGTCCCGGGACTAGCGGGAGGAAGTTGTTC.

This clonotype was detected many times. The rearrangement joins TRBV30 to TRBJ1-5; D is ambiguous. Germline assignment: CDR1 GTSNPN and CDR2 SVGIG (reference sequence). CDR3 length: 15 residues. With 0 bases removed from V and 4 bases from J, the gap between germline ends came to 13 bases. Written as DNA, the CDR3 is TGTGCCTGGAGTGTTTACCCCCCCGGGAATCAGCCCCAGCATTTT. Its translation is CAWSVYPPGNQPQHF. Combining the CDR3 with reference TRBV30 and TRBJ1-5 gives the whole variable domain SQTIHQWPATLVQPVGSPLSLECTVEGTSNPNLYWYRQAAGRGLQLLFYSVGIGQISSEVPQNLSASRPQDRQFILSSKKLLLSDSGFYLCAWSVYPPGNQPQHFGDGTRLSIL.

Only one count was recorded for this clonotype. The V gene is TRBV12-3 or TRBV12-4, the J gene TRBJ2-4, with D maybe TRBD2 (5 bases). This CDR3 spans 11 amino acids. V dropped 5 bases and J dropped 9 bases, with 8 bases sitting between them. The CDR3: CASSPRGIQYF. CDR3 coding DNA: TGTGCCAGCAGTCCCCGGGGCATTCAGTACTTC.

In this sample, this clonotype turned up many times. The chain has TRBV7-9 and TRBJ2-1; maybe TRBD2 (5 bases). Germline CDR1 and CDR2: SEHNR and FQNEAQ (reference sequence). The V end lost 6 bases, the J end lost 5 bases, and 11 bases lay between the germline ends. The CDR3 loop spans 13 amino acids. The CDR3, as DNA: TGTGCCAGCAGTGAGGGAGCGAACAATGAGCAGTTCTTC. Protein sequence: CASSEGANNEQFF.

This clonotype was seen repeatedly, ten times or more. The chain uses TRBV12-3 or TRBV12-4 and TRBJ1-2; 7 bases line up with TRBD1. CDR3 length equals 14 residues. V lost 5 bases, J lost 4 bases, and 7 bases stayed unmatched. CDR3 loop: CASSASRGAYGYTF. The CDR3 DNA reads as TGTGCCAGCAGTGCTAGCAGGGGGGCCTATGGCTACACCTTC.

This clonotype has ten or more counts. The CDR3 nucleotides are TGTGCCAGCAGCCTCGCCTACAGGGAACAGACTGGAAACACCATATATTTT. Protein sequence: CASSLAYREQTGNTIYF. The rearrangement links TRBV4-2 to TRBJ1-3; tentative D call: TRBD1 (6 bases). The CDR3 is made up of 17 amino acids. CDR1 LGHNA and CDR2 YNFKEQ come from the germline V gene. V shed 4 bases and J shed 2 bases, with 18 bases lying between them.

This clonotype appeared a few times. An end of the junction does not agree with germline; a read error may underlie this. The chain recombines TRBV27 with TRBJ1-1; no definite D call. The germline V gene encodes CDR1 MNHEY and CDR2 SMNVEV (reference sequence). The CDR3 covers 15 residues. CDR3 nucleotides: TGTGCCACCAGTTTATTGCTGGGTACAAACACTGAAGCTTTCTTT. Translated, it gives CATSLLLGTNTEAFF.

This clonotype was picked up many times. CDR3 sequence: CASSLAAASQETQYF. CDR3 DNA sequence: TGCGCCAGCAGCTTGGCCGCGGCCAGTCAAGAGACCCAGTACTTC. The chain carries TRBV5-1 and TRBJ2-5, with D uncertain. This CDR3 is 15 amino acids long. The V end lost 0 bases, the J end lost 2 bases, and 11 bases lay between the germline ends. In germline, CDR1 is SGHRS, CDR2 YFSETQ.

This clonotype was detected ten times or more. CDR3 in DNA: TGTGCCAGCAGTTACTCGAAGACGGGTAATCAGCCCCAGCATTTT. Protein: CASSYSKTGNQPQHF. The chain joins TRBV6-2 or TRBV6-3 to TRBJ1-5; no definite D call. V was cut by 0 bases and J by 4 bases, with 10 bases left in between. Germline CDR1 MNHEY, CDR2 SVGEGT. The CDR3 totals 15 residues.

This clonotype came up many times. The genes are TRBV12-3 or TRBV12-4 and TRBJ1-1; D gene unclear. The CDR3 runs 13 residues. Trimming removed 3 bases at V and 2 bases at J, with 7 bases between. CDR3 nucleotide sequence: TGTGCCAGCAGTTTGAACCCAAACACTGAAGCTTTCTTT. Encoded protein: CASSLNPNTEAFF.

This clonotype was picked up a small number of times. The CDR3 DNA sequence: TGTGCCAGCACCGTACTTAGCAATCAGCCCCAGCATTTT. It codes for CASTVLSNQPQHF. The chain recombines TRBV28 with TRBJ1-5; no definite D call. Germline CDR1 reads MDHEN; CDR2 reads SYDVKM. This CDR3 spans 13 amino acids. The V gene lost 7 bases and the J gene lost 0 bases, with 7 bases spanning the gap.

This clonotype was observed many times. This chain joins TRBV2 and TRBJ1-5, with D possibly matching TRBD1 (6 bases). Looked up from germline, CDR1 is SNHLY and CDR2 is FYNNEI. V dropped 4 bases and J dropped 4 bases, with 11 bases sitting between them. The CDR3 spans 14 residues. Written as DNA, the CDR3 is TGTGCCAGCAGTGGGGGGCCCACTAATCAGCCCCAGCATTTT. Protein product: CASSGGPTNQPQHF.

The chain carries TRBV12-5 and TRBJ2-1; no reliable D call. Deletions cut 0 bases from V and 0 bases from J, with 15 bases between. The CDR3 extends over 18 amino acids. The V gene's germline CDR1 is LGHNT and CDR2 FRNRAP. The CDR3 coding sequence is TGTGCTAGTGGTTTGGTACTTGGGCAGCCTAGCTCCTACAATGAGCAGTTCTTC. This sequence encodes CASGLVLGQPSSYNEQFF.